This TCR beta chain was sequenced during a study of T cell repertoires in cytomegalovirus infection. TCRdb recomputed calls from the reads with MiXCR, one row per CDR3 protein. The sample has roughly 640,000 distinct CDR3 sequences, approximately 25% seen once. Notes on the study in general: Dominating the ex vivo response were TCR beta clonotypes that were CMV-specific and HLA-C-restricted. Adding up the frequency of public TCR beta families identified people who carried CMV plus the relevant HLA.

About this clonotype: What it binds is not known.

Germline V lookup: CDR1 MNHEY, CDR2 SMNVEV (reference sequence). With 5 bases removed from V and 4 bases from J, the gap between germline ends came to 9 bases. This CDR3 has 12 residues. The material sequenced was CD8+ T cells from PBMCs. The source is a human donor in good health (CMV status not recorded). Some clones in this sample may be carry-over from other donors' samples. The rearrangement joins TRBV27 to TRBJ2-7, with D perhaps matching TRBD1 (6 bases). The CDR3 coding sequence is TGTGCCAGCAGTGTAGGGGGATACGAGCAGTACTTC. Translating it yields CASSVGGYEQYF.